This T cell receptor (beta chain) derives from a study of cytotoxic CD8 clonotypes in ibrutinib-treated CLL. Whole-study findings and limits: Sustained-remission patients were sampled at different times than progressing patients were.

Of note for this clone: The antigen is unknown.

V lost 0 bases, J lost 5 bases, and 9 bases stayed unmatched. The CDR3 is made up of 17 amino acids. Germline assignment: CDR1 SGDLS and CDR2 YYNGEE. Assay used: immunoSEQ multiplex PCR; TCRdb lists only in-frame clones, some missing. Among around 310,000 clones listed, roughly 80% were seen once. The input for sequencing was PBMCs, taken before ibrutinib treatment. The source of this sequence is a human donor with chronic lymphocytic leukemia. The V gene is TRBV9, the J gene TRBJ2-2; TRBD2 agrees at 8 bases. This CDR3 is CASSVVSGGPRTGELFF. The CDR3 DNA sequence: TGTGCCAGCAGCGTAGTATCGGGAGGGCCGAGAACCGGGGAGCTGTTTTTT.